What follows are 28 T cell receptor beta chains derived from one specimen sequenced in a study of T cell responses to AZD1222 COVID-19 vaccine. This table comes from immunoSEQ multiplex PCR, and its TCRdb copy is limited to in-frame clones, with some not included. This sample has about 150,000 clones, with around 90% found just once. This specimen consisted of peripheral blood, obtained on day 0 of AZD1222 vaccination. These receptor sequences come from an adult in good health.

The chain couples TRBV6-5 to TRBJ2-1, with TRBD2 matching 8 bases. V was pared by 6 bases and J by 7 bases, with 11 bases of the junction left unmatched. The CDR3 is 15 residues long. Per germline, CDR1 MNHEY and CDR2 SVGAGI. DNA for the CDR3: TGTGCCAGCAGACCTCCGGGACTAGTGGGGAATGAGCAGTTCTTC. It yields the protein CASRPPGLVGNEQFF.

The rearrangement joins TRBV4-1 to TRBJ1-2, with D uncertain. V was cut by 4 bases and J by 3 bases, with 12 bases left in between. Germline V lookup: CDR1 MGHRA, CDR2 YSYEKL. The CDR3 extends over 14 amino acids. As DNA, the CDR3 is TGCGCCAGCAGCCTTATGAGGGAAGACTATGGCTACACCTTC. Its translation is CASSLMREDYGYTF.

The sample holds one count of this clone. The chain recombines TRBV7-8 with TRBJ2-7; perhaps TRBD2 as D (6 bases). The CDR3 runs 14 residues. V was cut by 5 bases and J by 4 bases, with 15 bases left in between. Germline V CDR1 and CDR2: SGHVS, FQNEAQ. As DNA, the CDR3 is TGTGCCAGCAGCGAACCGGGACTTAGTTACGAGCAGTACTTC. It specifies CASSEPGLSYEQYF. Together with reference TRBV7-8 and TRBJ2-7, the CDR3 gives the full variable domain: GAGVSQSPRYKVAKRGQDVALRCDPISGHVSLFWYQQALGQGPEFLTYFQNEAQLDKSGLPSDRFFAERPEGSVSTLKIQRTQQEDSAVYLCASSEPGLSYEQYFGPGTRLTVT.

The V and J genes are TRBV6-5 and TRBJ1-3; D is uncertain. The V end was cut by 6 bases, the J end by 0 bases, with 12 bases between. The CDR3 is 15 residues long. Germline V gene data show CDR1 as MNHEY and CDR2 as SVGAGI. Written as DNA, the CDR3 is TGTGCCAGCAGCCCGGACCGGTACTCTGGAAACACCATATATTTT. Amino acid sequence: CASSPDRYSGNTIYF.

The rearrangement links TRBV4-3 to TRBJ2-2; the D is unclear. This CDR3 region has 16 residues. Germline V gene data show CDR1 as LGHNA and CDR2 as YSLEER. V dropped 4 bases and J dropped 4 bases, with 16 bases sitting between them. The CDR3 bases are TGCGCCAGCAGCCTCTCTAGGATGTTGTCCACCGGGGAGCTGTTTTTT. Translated: CASSLSRMLSTGELFF.

The CDR3 DNA follows: TGTGCCAGCAGTTTTACGTATAGAGATCAGCCCCAGCATTTT. It is translated as CASSFTYRDQPQHF. J is TRBJ1-5 and V is TRBV27; D is unclear. Trimming shortened V by 3 bases and J by 5 bases, and 11 bases separated the two germline ends. The CDR3 covers 14 residues. Per germline, CDR1 MNHEY and CDR2 SMNVEV (reference sequence).

The CDR3 region has the DNA TGTGCCAGCAGTTTACGAGGGTATAATTCACCCCTCCACTTT. It is translated as CASSLRGYNSPLHF. The J gene is TRBJ1-6, the V gene TRBV27; no firm D call. The CDR3 spans 14 residues. In germline, CDR1 is MNHEY, CDR2 SMNVEV (reference sequence). The V end lost 2 bases, the J end lost 4 bases, and 6 bases lay between the germline ends.

This chain connects TRBV9 to TRBJ2-1, with 11 bases lining up with TRBD2. V lost 4 bases, J lost 4 bases, and 7 bases stayed unmatched. CDR1 is SGDLS, CDR2 YYNGEE, per germline. CDR3 size: 16 residues. This CDR3 reads CASSSTGTSGYNEQFF. The CDR3 DNA is TGTGCCAGCAGCTCTACCGGGACTAGCGGATACAATGAGCAGTTCTTC.

The CDR3 DNA sequence: TGTGCCAGCAGCCGAGTAGGGGGTGGGAATGAGCAGTTCTTC. It codes for CASSRVGGGNEQFF. The gene calls are TRBV11-2 and TRBJ2-1, with D possibly TRBD1 on 6 matching bases. The germline V gene has CDR1 SGHAT and CDR2 FQNNGV. V lost 5 bases, J lost 7 bases, and 15 bases lay in between. The CDR3 extends over 14 amino acids.

The chain couples TRBV28 to TRBJ1-5; D is ambiguous. The CDR3 is 10 amino acids. Trimming removed 2 bases from V and 12 bases from J, with 5 bases in between. Germline-derived CDR1 and CDR2 are MDHEN and SYDVKM. In nucleotides, the CDR3 is TGTGCCAGCAGTTTAGAGTACCAGCATTTT. Translated: CASSLEYQHF.

V and J are TRBV9 and TRBJ2-1, with TRBD1 identical over 7 bases. The CDR3 loop spans 16 amino acids. The germline CDR1 and CDR2 sequences are SGDLS and YYNGEE. Trimming cost V 0 bases and J 3 bases; bases outside gene matches: 6. This CDR3 is CASSVEGGQLYNEQFF. CDR3 in DNA: TGTGCCAGCAGCGTAGAAGGGGGACAGCTCTACAATGAGCAGTTCTTC.

This chain uses TRBV28 with TRBJ1-5; TRBD1 is a possible D gene (6 bases). The CDR3 spans 16 residues. V was trimmed by 2 bases and J by 5 bases, leaving 16 bases between them. Germline V gene data show CDR1 as MDHEN and CDR2 as SYDVKM. CDR3 amino acids: CASSLGRGGWYQPQHF. The CDR3 region has the DNA TGTGCCAGCAGTTTAGGGAGAGGGGGTTGGTATCAGCCCCAGCATTTT.

The rearrangement links TRBV5-5 to TRBJ1-5, with D unresolved. Trimming took 3 bases from V and 7 from J, leaving 11 bases between them. Germline V gene data show CDR1 as SGHKS and CDR2 as YYEKEE (reference sequence). The CDR3 runs 13 residues. The CDR3 coding sequence is TGTGCCAGCAGCTGGTGGGGTGGACAGCCCCAGCATTTT. Its protein is CASSWWGGQPQHF.

The chain has TRBV7-3 and TRBJ1-3; 7 positions match TRBD1. This CDR3 is built from 22 residues. Looked up from germline, CDR1 is SGHTA and CDR2 is FQGTGA. V lost 0 bases to trimming and J lost 0 bases; unmatched junction nucleotides: 20. In nucleotides, the CDR3 is TGTGCCAGCAGCTTAACAAGTTTGGGAGTTCGTCGGGACAGTCTCTCTGGAAACACCATATATTTT. Amino acid sequence: CASSLTSLGVRRDSLSGNTIYF.

The genes are TRBV27 and TRBJ2-1; 8 nucleotides agree with TRBD2. The CDR3 spans 16 residues. J gave up 2 bases and V 5 bases, and 8 bases lay outside the gene matches. CDR1 and CDR2 from the germline V gene are MNHEY and SMNVEV (reference sequence). The CDR3 region has the DNA TGTGCCAGCAGTCAGGGAGGGACTAGTGCCTACAATGAGCAGTTCTTC. It translates to CASSQGGTSAYNEQFF.

V usage is TRBV6-5 and J usage is TRBJ1-4; D ambiguous. CDR3 length equals 15 residues. Germline assignment: CDR1 MNHEY and CDR2 SVGAGI. Trimming left V 8 bases short and J 4 bases short, with 17 bases between. This CDR3 is CASRPSGSRNEKLFF. CDR3 bases: TGTGCCAGCCGACCCTCGGGCAGCCGTAATGAAAAACTGTTTTTT.

The chain recombines TRBV19 with TRBJ1-1; TRBD1 matches at 7 bases. This CDR3 has 13 amino acids. Trimming at V came to 9 bases and at J to 6 bases, leaving 10 bases not matched to a gene. Germline V gene sequence: CDR1 LNHDA, CDR2 SQIVND (reference sequence). CDR3 sequence (DNA): TGTGCCAGCAAACGACAGGGAGGCCCTGAAGCTTTCTTT. It encodes CASKRQGGPEAFF. Combining the CDR3 with reference TRBV19 and TRBJ1-1 gives the whole variable domain DGGITQSPKYLFRKEGQNVTLSCEQNLNHDAMYWYRQDPGQGLRLIYYSQIVNDFQKGDIAEGYSVSREKKESFPLTVTSAQKNPTAFYLCASKRQGGPEAFFGQGTRLTVV.

The chain employs TRBV7-2 and TRBJ1-2; D is unclear. The CDR3 covers 12 residues. Trimming stripped 4 bases from V and 7 bases from J, with 10 bases between. Germline V CDR1 and CDR2: SGHTA, FQGNSA. The DNA for the CDR3 is TGTGCCAGCAGCTCAGGACGGCGTGGCTACACCTTC. Its protein is CASSSGRRGYTF. Looking up the rest from reference TRBV7-2 and TRBJ1-2 gives the full variable domain: GAGVSQSPSNKVTEKGKDVELRCDPISGHTALYWYRQSLGQGLEFLIYFQGNSAPDKSGLPSDRFSAERTGGSVSTLTIQRTQQEDSAVYLCASSSGRRGYTFGSGTRLTVV.

The CDR3 region has the DNA TGTGCCTGGAGTATCAGGGGCTATGGCTACACCTTC. Residues: CAWSIRGYGYTF. J is TRBJ1-2 and V is TRBV30; weak D call: TRBD1 (6 bases). Per the germline V gene, CDR1 is GTSNPN and CDR2 is SVGIG (reference sequence). V lost 2 bases to trimming and J lost 4 bases, with 8 bases between them. The CDR3 runs 12 residues.

The rearrangement joins TRBV30 to TRBJ2-7, with D maybe TRBD1 (6 bases). Germline-derived CDR1 and CDR2 are GTSNPN and SVGIG (reference sequence). CDR3 size: 12 residues. The CDR3 nucleotides are TGTGCTTTGGACAGAGCGGAGTCCGAGCAGTACTTC. It yields the protein CALDRAESEQYF. The variable domain in full, completed from reference TRBV30 and TRBJ2-7, reads SQTIHQWPATLVQPVGSPLSLECTVEGTSNPNLYWYRQAAGRGLQLLFYSVGIGQISSEVPQNLSASRPQDRQFILSSKKLLLSDSGFYLCALDRAESEQYFGPGTRLTVT.

The V gene is TRBV21-1, the J gene TRBJ1-2; the DNA was not compared with TRBD1, the D call given in the table. TRBV21-1 is designated a pseudogene. The CDR3 runs 13 residues. As DNA, the CDR3 is TGTGCCAGCCGAGTGACAGTGAACTATGGCTACACCTTC. Translating gives CASRVTVNYGYTF.

The J gene is TRBJ2-7, the V gene TRBV11-2; TRBD2 matches 8 bases. The junction had 7 bases not matched to a gene; V was cut back by 1 base and J by 5 bases. The CDR3 has 15 residues. Germline loops: CDR1 SGHAT, CDR2 FQNNGV. CDR3 DNA: TGTGCCAGCAGCTTAGTCCGGCTAGCGGGCCACGAGCAGTACTTC. As protein: CASSLVRLAGHEQYF. The full variable domain, rest sourced from reference TRBV11-2 and TRBJ2-7, is EAGVAQSPRYKIIEKRQSVAFWCNPISGHATLYWYQQILGQGPKLLIQFQNNGVVDDSQLPKDRFSAERLKGVDSTLKIQPAKLEDSAVYLCASSLVRLAGHEQYFGPGTRLTVT.

The rearrangement uses TRBV5-1 and TRBJ2-7; TRBD1 aligns across 7 bases. Germline V gene sequence: CDR1 SGHRS, CDR2 YFSETQ. V shed 4 bases, J shed 4 bases, and the junction held 8 bases outside the gene matches. CDR3 length: 14 residues. The CDR3 DNA sequence: TGCGCCAGCAGCCCCCTGGGACAGCATTACGAGCAGTACTTC. It specifies CASSPLGQHYEQYF. Full variable domain (outside the CDR3, taken from reference TRBV5-1 and TRBJ2-7): KAGVTQTPRYLIKTRGQQVTLSCSPISGHRSVSWYQQTPGQGLQFLFEYFSETQRNKGNFPGRFSGRQFSNSRSEMNVSTLELGDSALYLCASSPLGQHYEQYFGPGTRLTVT.

This clone was detected only once. V usage is TRBV19 and J usage is TRBJ2-7; D is unresolved. The CDR3 runs 15 residues. Per the germline V gene, CDR1 is LNHDA and CDR2 is SQIVND (reference sequence). V was pared by 6 bases and J by 0 bases, with 15 bases between. CDR3 residues: CASSQDATSSYEQYF. As DNA, the CDR3 is TGTGCCAGTAGCCAAGACGCCACGAGCTCCTACGAGCAGTACTTC.

The chain couples TRBV14 to TRBJ1-1; a weak D match, TRBD1 (5 bases). CDR3 size: 13 residues. Germline V lookup: CDR1 SGHDN, CDR2 FVKESK. Deletions cut 6 bases from V and 7 bases from J, with 15 bases between. The CDR3: CASRQQAVGEAFF. CDR3 bases: TGTGCCAGCAGACAACAGGCGGTGGGTGAAGCTTTCTTT.

This chain links TRBV5-4 with TRBJ2-2; maybe TRBD2 (6 bases). Per the germline V gene, CDR1 is SGHNT and CDR2 is YYREEE (reference sequence). The CDR3 has 15 amino acids. The ends were cut back, 2 bases at V and 4 bases at J, with 12 bases in the middle. The chain's CDR3 is CASSFGGAGTGELFF. CDR3 DNA sequence: TGTGCCAGCAGCTTCGGAGGGGCCGGCACCGGGGAGCTGTTTTTT.

This clone was detected only once. The rearrangement uses TRBV28 and TRBJ2-5; TRBD1 or TRBD2 may be the D gene (5 bases each). Germline V CDR1 and CDR2: MDHEN, SYDVKM. V was cut by 3 bases and J by 1 base, with 18 bases left in between. This CDR3 comprises 17 residues. The CDR3 loop is CASSFLRSPGAQETQYF. CDR3 coding DNA: TGTGCCAGCAGTTTTCTTCGTTCGCCCGGGGCCCAAGAGACCCAGTACTTC. Based on the CDR3 plus reference TRBV28 and TRBJ2-5, the full variable domain is DVKVTQSSRYLVKRTGEKVFLECVQDMDHENMFWYRQDPGLGLRLIYFSYDVKMKEKGDIPEGYSVSREKKERFSLILESASTNQTSMYLCASSFLRSPGAQETQYFGPGTRLLVL.

The rearrangement uses TRBV7-2 and TRBJ2-7, with D perhaps given as TRBD1 or TRBD2 (5 bases each). CDR1 and CDR2 (germline): SGHTA, FQGNSA. There are 16 residues in the CDR3. Trimming took 5 bases from V and 0 from J, leaving 17 bases between them. This chain's CDR3 is CASSPHPGRDSYEQYF. In DNA, the CDR3 is TGTGCCAGCAGCCCACATCCGGGACGCGACTCCTACGAGCAGTACTTC.